A single sample is the source of the 8 T cell receptor beta chains below, sequenced in a study of long-term antiretroviral therapy in people with HIV. The run of the v3.0 immunoSEQ assay was at survey level. Profiled with immunoSEQ multiplex PCR; TCRdb holds only in-frame clones, not every one. The sample comprises around 32,000 clones, 97% of which are singletons, and 1.9% rests with the top ten. The starting material was unsorted PBMCs, obtained 7.6 years after starting antiretroviral therapy. The receptors originated from a man aged 30 to 45 with HIV.

In this sample, this clone turned up a few times. This chain links TRBV14 with TRBJ1-2, with no clear D. Germline-derived CDR1 and CDR2 are SGHDN and FVKESK. The CDR3 sequence is 13 residues long. V was shortened by 0 bases and J by 4 bases, with 6 bases between the two germline ends. CDR3 sequence: CASSQDPLYGYTF. DNA for the CDR3: TGTGCCAGCAGCCAAGATCCCCTCTATGGCTACACCTTC.

The chain links TRBV29-1 to TRBJ1-2; TRBD1 is a possible D gene (6 bases). CDR3 length: 13 amino acids. CDR1 and CDR2 (germline): SQVTM, ANQGSEA. The germline V and J ends were trimmed by 0 bases and 8 bases, with 13 bases remaining between them. The CDR3 region is CSVEDQQGHGYTF. CDR3 DNA: TGCAGCGTTGAAGATCAACAGGGCCACGGCTACACCTTC.

This clone was recorded only once. The chain carries TRBV19 and TRBJ1-5, with 10 positions matching TRBD1. The CDR3 runs to 15 residues. CDR1 is LNHDA, CDR2 SQIVND, per germline (reference sequence). The J segment lost 5 bases and the V segment lost 6 bases, leaving 7 bases of the junction unmatched. Written as DNA, the CDR3 is TGTGCCAGTAGCCCGGGGACAGGGGCCCATCAGCCCCAGCATTTT. This encodes CASSPGTGAHQPQHF.

The chain couples TRBV5-4 to TRBJ2-7; D is possibly TRBD2 (6 bases). From germline, CDR1 is SGHNT and CDR2 YYREEE (reference sequence). The ends were cut back, 0 bases at V and 3 bases at J, with 7 bases in the middle. This CDR3 comprises 13 residues. CDR3 sequence reads: CASSLDGGYEQYF. DNA for the CDR3: TGTGCCAGCAGCTTGGACGGGGGCTACGAGCAGTACTTC.

This clone appeared once. In DNA form, the CDR3 reads TGTGCCAGTAGTATGGACAGGGGGAATGAAAAACTGTTTTTT. It encodes CASSMDRGNEKLFF. The chain links TRBV19 to TRBJ1-4; 10 positions agree with TRBD1. There are 14 residues in the CDR3. Unmatched junction bases numbered 0, after V lost 3 bases and J lost 5 bases. Looked up from germline, CDR1 is LNHDA and CDR2 is SQIVND (reference sequence).

In DNA, the CDR3 is TGCGCCAGCAGCCAAGTAATCCCTAGGGGTCGTTCCAATGAGCAGTTCTTC. This translates into CASSQVIPRGRSNEQFF. V is TRBV4-1 and J is TRBJ2-1; maybe TRBD1 (5 bases). The CDR3 covers 17 residues. Germline V lookup: CDR1 MGHRA, CDR2 YSYEKL. Trimming left V 1 base short and J 6 bases short, with 19 bases between.

The J gene is TRBJ1-4, the V gene TRBV25-1; D gene uncertain. Trimming shortened V by 2 bases and J by 8 bases, and 21 bases separated the two germline ends. Germline values: CDR1 MGHDK, CDR2 SYGVNS. CDR3 length equals 17 residues. The CDR3 here is CASSEAPGKRSLEKLFF. CDR3 nucleotide sequence: TGTGCCAGCAGTGAAGCGCCAGGAAAAAGGTCCTTGGAAAAACTGTTTTTT.

The count of this clone is one. The chain has TRBV9 and TRBJ1-3; TRBD1 agrees at 10 bases. There are 20 residues in the CDR3. CDR1 is SGDLS, CDR2 YYNGEE, per germline. V was pared by 5 bases and J by 4 bases, with 21 bases of the junction left unmatched. CDR3 amino acids: CASSTIPGTGALRSGNTIYF. The CDR3 DNA is TGTGCCAGCAGTACCATCCCCGGGACAGGGGCCCTTCGGTCCGGAAACACCATATATTTT. The complete variable domain, with remaining parts taken from reference TRBV9 and TRBJ1-3, reads DSGVTQTPKHLITATGQRVTLRCSPRSGDLSVYWYQQSLDQGLQFLIQYYNGEERAKGNILERFSAQQFPDLHSELNLSSLELGDSALYFCASSTIPGTGALRSGNTIYFGEGSWLTVV.